This T cell receptor beta chain came from a study of blood T cell repertoires in COVID-19. Whole-study context: COVID-19 samples from acute and convalescent phases originated in the United States, Italy and Spain. PBMCs, B-cell-depleted T cells, or T cells provided the cDNA or gDNA that made up the material.

In the source study's methods: Amplifying reference gene primers gave estimates of nucleated cell counts. Data came from immunoSEQ multiplex PCR; TCRdb stores just in-frame clones and leaves some out. For V, J and clone size, that table is used; D and trimming come from the DNA. The sample contains roughly 180,000 clones, approximately 88% of which appear only once. The CDR3 has 15 residues. Between the trimmed V and J ends, which lost 6 bases and 0 bases, there was a span of 11 bases. During active infection, Seattle patients enrolled and were then monitored through disease. The clonotype originates from a woman aged 35 to 49 with COVID-19, enrolled during active disease. The material sequenced was peripheral blood. The chain combines TRBV23-1 with TRBJ2-2; tentatively, D is TRBD2 (6 bases). TRBV23-1 is an ORF, with its function uncertain. CDR3 sequence reads: CASRYRRANTGELFF. The CDR3 DNA follows: TGCGCCAGCAGGTACAGGAGGGCGAACACCGGGGAGCTGTTTTTT.